This T cell receptor beta chain was retrieved from a study of T cells in Graves' hyperthyroidism and ophthalmopathy. Germline V CDR1 and CDR2: MNHEY, SVGEGT. Trimming cost V 6 bases and J 4 bases, with 15 bases left between them. This CDR3 has 14 amino acids. The study enrolled patients aged 18 to 65 with newly diagnosed hyperthyroidism of under 2 months' duration. From roughly 10 ml of fresh peripheral blood, PBMCs were isolated. Amplified regions were TCR beta CDR3 sequences from RNA transcripts. During a first-round RT-PCR of the TCR CDR3, the HTBI primer set was used. TCRdb passed the multiplex PCR reads through MiXCR, listing each CDR3 protein once. Counted here are around 420,000 distinct CDR3 sequences, around 13% occurring once; the ten biggest clones make up roughly 4.8%. This clonotype was seen at least ten times.

The rearrangement links TRBV6-2 or TRBV6-3 to TRBJ1-2; unclear D gene. The sample was blood. The receptor's source is a woman between 18 and 29 years old with Graves' hyperthyroidism. The CDR3 sequence is CASREDGVGYGYTF. As DNA, the CDR3 is TGTGCCAGCAGAGAAGATGGGGTCGGCTATGGCTACACCTTC.